This T cell receptor (beta chain) derives from a study of control samples from healthy donors and cancer patients. Trimming stripped 4 bases from V and 5 bases from J, with 21 bases between. There are 16 residues in the CDR3. Per the germline V gene, CDR1 is SGHKS and CDR2 is YYEKEE (reference sequence). The repertoire was sequenced with immunoSEQ multiplex PCR; TCRdb's copy has only in-frame clones and lacks some. The data contain roughly 68,000 clones, approximately 86% of them seen just once; the ten biggest clones take up 15% to 19%. Sequenced sample: blood. The chain carries TRBV5-5 and TRBJ1-2; TRBD1 might be the D (5 bases). The sequence was obtained from a man aged 55 to 70 in good health. This chain's CDR3 is CASSPSPGRSRYGYTF. For the CDR3, the DNA is TGTGCCAGCAGCCCTTCCCCGGGACGGTCGAGGTATGGCTACACCTTC.